The 21 T cell receptor beta chains below come from one sample, sequenced in a study of shared clonotypes between healthy human individuals. TCRdb's table, derived via immunoSEQ multiplex PCR, lists solely in-frame clones and lacks some. Among approximately 600,000 clones listed, approximately 96% were seen once. Terminally differentiated effector memory CD45RA+ cells were excluded by CCR7 positive selection of CD45RO-negative cells. The specimen sequenced was naive CD8+ T cells sorted from blood. These receptors originate from a woman in her 30s in good health.

This clone was recorded once. The chain links TRBV28 to TRBJ2-2; D gene ambiguous. The V gene lost 4 bases and the J gene lost 3 bases, with 9 bases spanning the gap. Germline V gives CDR1 MDHEN, CDR2 SYDVKM. The length of the CDR3 is 14 residues. The CDR3 sequence is CASSYISDTGELFF. The DNA of the CDR3 is TGTGCCAGCAGTTATATTTCTGACACCGGGGAGCTGTTTTTT.

Regarding this clone: This sample also contains other DNA sequences that code for the same CDR3. The chain employs TRBV28 and TRBJ2-7; 11 bases agree with TRBD2. The V gene's germline CDR1 is MDHEN and CDR2 SYDVKM. The trim removed 2 bases at V and 4 bases at J, leaving 1 base unmatched. The CDR3 spans 14 residues. Here the CDR3 reads CASSLTSGSYEQYF. The DNA of the CDR3 is TGTGCCAGCAGTTTAACTAGCGGGAGTTACGAGCAGTACTTC.

The chain couples TRBV27 to TRBJ2-5; 11 bases match TRBD1. The J call may be faulty, since TRBJ2-7 better matches the DNA end. CDR3 size: 15 residues. From germline, CDR1 is MNHEY and CDR2 SMNVEV (reference sequence). The CDR3 region is CASSYSGQGAYEQYF. The DNA of the CDR3 is TGTGCCAGCAGTTACTCGGGACAGGGGGCCTACGAGCAGTACTTC.

The V call is TRBV28, the J call TRBJ2-6, with 10 bases aligning to TRBD2. This CDR3 has 19 residues. Losses at the gene ends were 10 bases for V and 4 bases for J; bases not matched to a gene: 19. The V gene's germline CDR1 is MDHEN and CDR2 SYDVKM. The CDR3 nucleotides read TGTGCCACCTCAGGAGTTGGACTAGCGGATTCTTTCGGGGCCAACGTCCTGACTTTC. Its translation: CATSGVGLADSFGANVLTF.

The chain employs TRBV6-6 and TRBJ1-4; D remains ambiguous. CDR1 and CDR2 (germline): MNHNY, SVGAGI (reference sequence). The germline V and J ends were trimmed by 2 bases and 8 bases, with 18 bases remaining between them. The CDR3 covers 16 residues. The DNA for the CDR3 is TGTGCCAGCAGTTACCGTACAGCTCCAGCGGGGGAAAAACTGTTTTTT. Its protein product is CASSYRTAPAGEKLFF.

This chain connects TRBV2 to TRBJ2-5; no reliable D call. Germline loops: CDR1 SNHLY, CDR2 FYNNEI. Between the trimmed V and J ends, which lost 2 bases and 2 bases, there was a span of 6 bases. CDR3 size: 13 residues. The CDR3 DNA is TGTGCCAGCAGTGAATGGGCGCAAGAGACCCAGTACTTC. This codes for CASSEWAQETQYF. Filled out from reference TRBV2 and TRBJ2-5, the complete variable domain reads EPEVTQTPSHQVTQMGQEVILRCVPISNHLYFYWYRQILGQKVEFLVSFYNNEISEKSEIFDDQFSVERPDGSNFTLKIRSTKLEDSAMYFCASSEWAQETQYFGPGTRLLVL.

J is TRBJ2-2 and V is TRBV6-5; D perhaps matches TRBD1 (6 bases). The CDR3 has 16 amino acids. Looked up from germline, CDR1 is MNHEY and CDR2 is SVGAGI. V lost 0 bases and J 6 bases, leaving 14 bases between the germline ends. CDR3 in amino acids: CASSYSVRQVPGELFF. CDR3 DNA: TGTGCCAGCAGTTACTCTGTACGACAGGTTCCCGGGGAGCTGTTTTTT.

This clone was counted once. The J gene is TRBJ1-5, the V gene TRBV28, with D possibly TRBD1 on 5 matching bases. Germline CDR1 and CDR2: MDHEN and SYDVKM. This CDR3 is built from 14 residues. Trimming pared 3 bases from V and 6 bases from J, leaving 12 bases between. The CDR3 loop reads CASSFSGGTQPQHF. DNA of the CDR3: TGTGCCAGCAGTTTTTCGGGGGGTACTCAGCCCCAGCATTTT.

Points on this clone: Germline is not matched at one junction end, which may reflect a read error. The rearrangement uses TRBV5-1 and TRBJ2-7; 7 bases fit TRBD1. This CDR3 spans 11 amino acids. CDR1 and CDR2 (germline): SGHRS, YFSETQ. The CDR3 DNA reads TGTGTTCCTGACAGGGACAACGAGCAGTACTTC. This gives the protein CVPDRDNEQYF.

The V call is TRBV6-1, the J call TRBJ1-1, with a tentative D call TRBD1 (5 bases). The length of the CDR3 is 13 residues. The ends were cut back, 6 bases at V and 1 base at J, with 9 bases in the middle. Germline V gene data show CDR1 as MNHNS and CDR2 as SASEGT. The CDR3 loop reads CASRRDQNTEAFF. The DNA of the CDR3 is TGTGCCAGCAGGAGGGACCAGAACACTGAAGCTTTCTTT.

Regarding this clone: The same CDR3 arises from other DNA sequences in this sample as well. The chain uses TRBV2 and TRBJ2-7; TRBD1 might be the D (6 bases). Trimming removed 9 bases from V and 4 bases from J, with 16 bases in between. CDR3 length: 13 amino acids. Germline V gene lookup returns CDR1 SNHLY and CDR2 FYNNEI. This chain's CDR3 is CASGAGEGYEQYF. The CDR3 DNA follows: TGTGCCAGTGGGGCAGGGGAAGGATACGAGCAGTACTTC.

V gene TRBV4-1 combines with J gene TRBJ2-7; a weak D match, TRBD1 (6 bases). The CDR3 runs to 15 residues. V shed 5 bases and J shed 2 bases, with 16 bases lying between them. The germline CDR1 and CDR2 sequences are MGHRA and YSYEKL. CDR3 protein: CASSWSTGEAYEQYF. The CDR3, as DNA: TGCGCCAGCAGCTGGTCGACAGGCGAGGCCTACGAGCAGTACTTC.

V gene TRBV27 combines with J gene TRBJ1-2, with a weak D call TRBD1 (5 bases). The germline V gene has CDR1 MNHEY and CDR2 SMNVEV (reference sequence). The CDR3 runs to 12 residues. Trimming stripped 6 bases from V and 7 bases from J, with 12 bases between. CDR3 sequence reads: CASRLRDGGYTF. The CDR3 DNA follows: TGTGCCAGCAGGCTCCGGGACGGTGGCTACACCTTC.

This chain connects TRBV27 to TRBJ2-5; 10 bases are a match to TRBD2. V lost 2 bases, J lost 2 bases, and 8 bases stayed unmatched. In germline, CDR1 is MNHEY, CDR2 SMNVEV (reference sequence). This CDR3 is 17 amino acids long. CDR3 nucleotides: TGTGCCAGCAGTTTAGGGGCCGGGACTAGCGAGCAAGAGACCCAGTACTTC. Encoded protein: CASSLGAGTSEQETQYF.

This sequence joins TRBV2 and TRBJ2-1, with TRBD1 matching over 7 bases. V dropped 6 bases and J dropped 3; count of bases not matched to a gene: 11. Germline CDR1 reads SNHLY; CDR2 reads FYNNEI. This CDR3 contains 16 residues. DNA of the CDR3: TGTGCCAGCAGCTATGACAGGGAACTCCTCTACAATGAGCAGTTCTTC. Its translation is CASSYDRELLYNEQFF.

This chain links TRBV7-9 with TRBJ2-1; D not resolved. Germline loops: CDR1 SEHNR, CDR2 FQNEAQ (reference sequence). Between the trimmed V and J ends, which lost 2 bases and 8 bases, there was a span of 7 bases. The CDR3 runs 12 residues. CDR3 DNA sequence: TGTGCCAGCAGCTTATATCTCGATGAGCAGTTCTTC. It encodes CASSLYLDEQFF.

The J gene is TRBJ2-7, the V gene TRBV15, with TRBD2 matching over 11 bases. V shed 0 bases and J 3 bases; nucleotides not matched to a gene: 10. This CDR3 is built from 18 residues. Germline V gives CDR1 LNHNV, CDR2 YYDKDF (reference sequence). CDR3 DNA: TGTGCCACCAGCAGAGATCCGGCTAGCGGGGGGTTAAGCTACGAGCAGTACTTC. It yields the protein CATSRDPASGGLSYEQYF.

This clone appeared a few times. J is TRBJ2-1 and V is TRBV7-3; 7 bases agree with TRBD2. The CDR3 totals 17 residues. Trimming took 4 bases from V and 5 from J; bases not matched to a gene: 14. Germline loops: CDR1 SGHTA, CDR2 FQGTGA. DNA of the CDR3: TGTGCCAGCAGCTCCCCCAGGAGCGGGGTGGGACACAATGAGCAGTTCTTC. It codes for CASSSPRSGVGHNEQFF.

V is TRBV5-1 and J is TRBJ2-7; D might be TRBD1 (6 bases). Trimming stripped 5 bases from V and 1 base from J, with 10 bases between. Looked up from germline, CDR1 is SGHRS and CDR2 is YFSETQ. This CDR3 has 13 amino acids. The CDR3 here is CASSWDTSYEQYF. CDR3 nucleotides: TGCGCCAGCAGTTGGGACACATCCTACGAGCAGTACTTC.

This chain connects TRBV28 to TRBJ2-7, with no clear D. This CDR3 spans 14 amino acids. Deletions cut 3 bases from V and 0 bases from J, with 9 bases between. Germline lookup yields CDR1 MDHEN and CDR2 SYDVKM. This CDR3 is CASSFQLSSYEQYF. The DNA for the CDR3 is TGTGCCAGCAGTTTCCAGTTAAGCTCCTACGAGCAGTACTTC.

The V gene is TRBV14, the J gene TRBJ2-7; a weak D match, TRBD1 (6 bases). V was trimmed by 2 bases and J by 3 bases, leaving 14 bases between them. The CDR3 contains 15 residues. From germline, CDR1 is SGHDN and CDR2 FVKESK. The CDR3 loop reads CASSQTGQSLYEQYF. The CDR3 DNA follows: TGTGCCAGCAGCCAAACAGGGCAATCACTCTACGAGCAGTACTTC. Supplemented by reference TRBV14 and TRBJ2-7, the full variable domain reads EAGVTQFPSHSVIEKGQTVTLRCDPISGHDNLYWYRRVMGKEIKFLLHFVKESKQDESGMPNNRFLAERTGGTYSTLKVQPAELEDSGVYFCASSQTGQSLYEQYFGPGTRLTVT.